This TCR beta chain was obtained from a study of T-cell memory formation after mild COVID-19. Points on this clonotype: Its antigen is still unknown.

V lost 6 bases to trimming and J lost 1 base, with 10 bases between them. Germline V gene data show CDR1 as SGHRS and CDR2 as YFSETQ. The CDR3 spans 14 residues. General study results and limits: Shrinking CD4+ clones were chiefly CM and EM; CD8+ ones were chiefly EMRA.

MiXCR, applied by TCRdb to the 5' RACE reads, yields one record per CDR3 protein. The profile covers about 180,000 distinct CDR3 sequences, with roughly 20% appearing a single time and roughly 3.7% taken by the ten largest. The clonotype was recovered from a man aged 18 to 29 who had mild COVID-19 (a few samples of this study predate the infection). Cell type and time point are not known. V gene TRBV5-1 combines with J gene TRBJ2-2; D is tentatively TRBD1 or TRBD2 (5 bases each). The sample consisted of PBMCs or a T cell subset sorted from them (not recorded which). The CDR3 here is CASIEGLNTGELFF. CDR3 coding DNA: TGCGCCAGCATCGAGGGGTTGAACACCGGGGAGCTGTTTTTT.